The 26 T cell receptor beta chains listed next were all sequenced from one sample in a study of spatial heterogeneity in lung cancer. Time point specified: sample taken at primary tumor resection. TCRdb reanalysed the 5' RACE reads using MiXCR and keeps one entry per CDR3 protein. The sample has tens of thousands of distinct CDR3 sequences, around 12% seen once; the top ten hold 35% to 45%. Sequenced here: PBMCs, sampled at surgery. These receptors were obtained from a male donor with early-stage non-small cell lung cancer.

The gene calls are TRBV30 and TRBJ1-5, with D perhaps matching TRBD1 (5 bases). Trimming left V 2 bases short and J 5 bases short, with 10 bases between. The CDR3 sequence is 13 residues long. Germline CDR1 reads GTSNPN; CDR2 reads SVGIG (reference sequence). The CDR3 DNA is TGTGCCTGGAGTAGCAGGGTAGATCAGCCCCAGCATTTT. It translates to CAWSSRVDQPQHF.

This chain joins TRBV5-1 and TRBJ1-2, with D hard to call. Germline loops: CDR1 SGHRS, CDR2 YFSETQ. V lost 1 base to trimming and J lost 6 bases, with 10 bases between them. CDR3 length: 13 residues. CDR3 sequence (DNA): TGCGCCAGCAGCTTGTGGAAAGAGGATGGCTACACCTTC. It yields the protein CASSLWKEDGYTF.

As concerns this clonotype: The conserved final phenylalanine or tryptophan is absent from the CDR3, which likely points to a read error. V usage is TRBV20-1 and J usage is TRBJ1-5, with D maybe TRBD1 (5 bases). CDR1 is DFQATT and CDR2 is SNEGSKA in the germline V gene (reference sequence). The CDR3 has 13 residues. The germline V and J ends were trimmed by 3 bases and 5 bases, with 11 bases remaining between them. CDR3 region: CSARVRGDQPQHL. In DNA, the CDR3 is TGCAGTGCTAGGGTACGGGGCGATCAGCCCCAGCATCTT.

The chain has TRBV29-1 and TRBJ1-1, with a weak D call TRBD1 (5 bases). The CDR3 is 12 amino acids. The germline gives CDR1 SQVTM, CDR2 ANQGSEA. V lost 2 bases and J lost 3, with 7 bases in between. The CDR3 DNA sequence: TGCAGCGTTGAATGGGGGGACACTGAAGCTTTCTTT. Protein product: CSVEWGDTEAFF.

The sample holds a few counts of this clonotype. The V gene is TRBV3-1, the J gene TRBJ2-1; D unresolved. Germline V gene sequence: CDR1 LGHDT, CDR2 YNNKEL (reference sequence). V lost 0 bases to trimming and J lost 5 bases, with 5 bases between them. The CDR3 covers 13 residues. For the CDR3, the DNA is TGTGCCAGCAGCCAAGAGAGGCACAATGAGCAGTTCTTC. This sequence encodes CASSQERHNEQFF.

The CDR3 reads CASSLSSGRGDTEAFF. The CDR3 nucleotides are TGTGCCAGCAGTTTATCTTCAGGGAGGGGGGACACTGAAGCTTTCTTT. The chain employs TRBV28 and TRBJ1-1; the D gene is possibly TRBD1 (6 bases). The V gene's germline CDR1 is MDHEN and CDR2 SYDVKM. V was pared by 1 base and J by 3 bases, with 15 bases between. The CDR3 totals 16 residues.

The sample holds a few counts of this clonotype. J is TRBJ1-5 and V is TRBV7-2; D remains unclear. The CDR3 is made up of 15 amino acids. Germline assignment: CDR1 SGHTA and CDR2 FQGNSA. V was trimmed by 1 base and J by 5 bases, leaving 12 bases between them. The CDR3 loop reads CASSLVGGQDQPQHF. In DNA form, the CDR3 reads TGTGCCAGCAGCTTAGTCGGAGGGCAGGATCAGCCCCAGCATTTT.

This rearrangement joins TRBV3-1 to TRBJ1-5; maybe TRBD1 (6 bases). Per germline, CDR1 LGHDT and CDR2 YNNKEL (reference sequence). The CDR3 is 14 residues long. V was shortened by 1 base and J by 6 bases, with 10 bases between the two germline ends. The CDR3 DNA reads TGTGCCAGCAGCCAAGCAGTAGGGGGTCAGCCCCAGCATTTT. As protein: CASSQAVGGQPQHF.

This clonotype was detected a few times. This chain links TRBV7-6 with TRBJ2-5; D not resolved. Trimming pared 1 base from V and 3 bases from J, leaving 12 bases between. This CDR3 contains 15 residues. In germline, CDR1 is SGHVS, CDR2 FNYEAQ. CDR3 loop: CASSLGRAVKETQYF. As DNA, the CDR3 is TGTGCCAGCAGCTTAGGGCGCGCGGTCAAAGAGACCCAGTACTTC.

This clonotype occurred a few times. CDR3 DNA: TGTGCCAGCAGCTTAAGACTAGCGGGAGTGTTCACCGGGGAGCTGTTTTTT. Translation: CASSLRLAGVFTGELFF. This sequence joins TRBV7-6 and TRBJ2-2, with 12 bases aligning to TRBD2. The CDR3 is 17 residues long. Germline CDR1 reads SGHVS; CDR2 reads FNYEAQ. Germline trimming cut 2 bases from V and 4 bases from J; bases unmatched to any gene: 5.

This clonotype was recorded a few times. The V and J genes are TRBV20-1 and TRBJ1-4; D call uncertain. The V and J ends lost 3 bases and 5 bases respectively, with 16 bases between them. The length of the CDR3 is 15 residues. Germline loops: CDR1 DFQATT, CDR2 SNEGSKA (reference sequence). The CDR3 is CSARSSLATNEKLFF. The DNA for the CDR3 is TGCAGTGCTAGGTCTTCCCTCGCGACGAATGAAAAACTGTTTTTT.

This clonotype appeared many times. The V and J genes are TRBV5-1 and TRBJ1-2; 10 nucleotides line up with TRBD1. Germline assignment: CDR1 SGHRS and CDR2 YFSETQ. This CDR3 spans 14 amino acids. With 0 bases clipped from V and 6 bases from J, the junction kept 2 bases outside the gene matches. The CDR3 coding sequence is TGCGCCAGCAGCTTGGGACAGGGGGCTGATGGCTACACCTTC. Protein: CASSLGQGADGYTF.

The chain links TRBV7-9 to TRBJ1-6, with TRBD1 identical over 10 bases. Germline CDR1 SEHNR, CDR2 FQNEAQ (reference sequence). This CDR3 region has 14 residues. The V gene end was trimmed by 4 bases and the J gene end by 9 bases; junction bases not matched to a gene: 3. Here the CDR3 DNA reads TGTGCCAGCAGCTCAAGGACAGGGGGTTCACCCCTCCACTTT. Translated, it gives CASSSRTGGSPLHF.

This clonotype has a count of ten or more. The chain recombines TRBV29-1 with TRBJ2-6; 11 bases match TRBD2. The J segment lost 3 bases and the V segment lost 4 bases, leaving 5 bases of the junction unmatched. CDR1 is SQVTM, CDR2 ANQGSEA, per germline. The CDR3 totals 16 residues. The CDR3 region is CSVALAGGFGANVLTF. For the CDR3, the DNA is TGCAGCGTTGCGCTAGCGGGGGGATTTGGGGCCAACGTCCTGACTTTC.

CDR3 coding DNA: TGCAGTGCTCCCCCTCCACCGGCGGACAGCCGAGCTTTCTTT. The encoded protein is CSAPPPPADSRAFF. The chain carries TRBV20-1 and TRBJ1-1; D possibly corresponds to TRBD1 (6 bases). The CDR3 has 14 residues. V lost 5 bases to trimming and J lost 10 bases, with 23 bases between them. Germline V gives CDR1 DFQATT, CDR2 SNEGSKA (reference sequence).

This clonotype has ten or more counts. V and J are TRBV25-1 and TRBJ2-3; 10 bases line up with TRBD2. Germline CDR1 reads MGHDK; CDR2 reads SYGVNS. V shed 6 bases and J 2 bases; nucleotides not matched to a gene: 8. This CDR3 region has 16 residues. The CDR3 spells CASSPLSGRFTDTQYF. The CDR3 DNA is TGTGCCAGCAGCCCCCTTAGCGGGAGGTTCACAGATACGCAGTATTTT.

J is TRBJ2-3 and V is TRBV5-6, with D perhaps TRBD2 (6 bases). Trimming stripped 4 bases from V and 5 bases from J, with 20 bases between. Germline V gene lookup returns CDR1 SGHDT and CDR2 YYEEEE. This CDR3 spans 16 amino acids. CDR3 sequence reads: CASSQIHSAGLDTQYF. CDR3 DNA sequence: TGTGCCAGCAGCCAAATTCACAGCGCGGGGCTAGATACGCAGTATTTT.

This clonotype showed up just a few times. The CDR3: CASSSDRDNTGELFF. Written as DNA, the CDR3 is TGCGCCAGCAGCTCAGACAGGGACAACACCGGGGAGCTGTTTTTT. The chain joins TRBV5-1 to TRBJ2-2, with 7 bases lining up with TRBD1. CDR3 length: 15 amino acids. Germline V lookup: CDR1 SGHRS, CDR2 YFSETQ. With V trimmed by 3 bases and J by 2 bases, 4 bases remained unmatched.

The gene calls are TRBV10-3 and TRBJ2-1; 12 bases align to TRBD1. The CDR3 totals 15 residues. Looked up from germline, CDR1 is ENHRY and CDR2 is SYGVKD. Germline trimming cut 1 base from V and 8 bases from J; bases unmatched to any gene: 3. DNA for the CDR3: TGTGCCATCAGTGAGTTGGGACAGGGGGCCGATGAGCAGTTCTTC. It codes for CAISELGQGADEQFF.

The chain recombines TRBV7-3 with TRBJ2-1, with 12 positions matching TRBD2. The CDR3 totals 15 residues. Germline CDR1 and CDR2: SGHTA and FQGTGA. V shed 5 bases and J 6 bases; nucleotides not matched to a gene: 5. The CDR3 region is CASSVGLAGPNEQFF. The CDR3 DNA reads as TGTGCCAGCAGCGTCGGACTAGCGGGGCCCAATGAGCAGTTCTTC.

This clonotype was seen a few times. This chain uses TRBV9 with TRBJ2-5; D is ambiguous. V was shortened by 4 bases and J by 4 bases, with 11 bases between the two germline ends. The V gene's germline CDR1 is SGDLS and CDR2 YYNGEE. This CDR3 has 13 residues. The CDR3 region has the DNA TGTGCCAGCAGCTCAGCGTCGGGAGAGACCCAGTACTTC. This codes for CASSSASGETQYF.

The chain joins TRBV3-1 to TRBJ2-3; D gene unclear. This CDR3 region has 14 residues. The V gene lost 0 bases and the J gene lost 2 bases, with 6 bases spanning the gap. Germline V gene data show CDR1 as LGHDT and CDR2 as YNNKEL (reference sequence). The CDR3 DNA reads TGTGCCAGCAGCCAAGATGGAGACACAGATACGCAGTATTTT. It encodes CASSQDGDTDTQYF.

This clonotype was seen a handful of times. The chain has TRBV6-2 or TRBV6-3 and TRBJ2-3, with 8 bases aligning to TRBD2. In germline, CDR1 is MNHEY, CDR2 SVGEGT. The J segment lost 3 bases and the V segment lost 6 bases, leaving 8 bases of the junction unmatched. There are 15 residues in the CDR3. CDR3 region: CASRRFSGITDTQYF. The CDR3 coding sequence is TGTGCCAGCAGGCGGTTTAGCGGGATTACAGATACGCAGTATTTT.

Concerning this clonotype: A read error may be the cause here, since a much bigger clone is one base away. The chain recombines TRBV9 with TRBJ2-7; maybe TRBD2 (6 bases). CDR3 length: 15 amino acids. Germline V lookup: CDR1 SGDLS, CDR2 YYNGEE. Here the CDR3 DNA reads TGTGTCAGCAGCCCGCGGGACGTTGGACTCTACGAGCAGTACTTC. It translates to CVSSPRDVGLYEQYF.

This clonotype has more than one count but fewer than ten. CDR3 sequence reads: CASSLSLAAYEQYF. CDR3 sequence (DNA): TGTGCCAGCAGTTTAAGCCTAGCGGCTTACGAGCAGTACTTC. The V and J genes are TRBV28 and TRBJ2-7; 7 bases line up with TRBD2. After removal of 2 bases from V and 4 bases from J, the junction contained 5 bases not matched to a gene. CDR1 is MDHEN and CDR2 is SYDVKM in the germline V gene. The CDR3 sequence is 14 residues long. Drawing the rest from reference TRBV28 and TRBJ2-7, the complete variable domain is DVKVTQSSRYLVKRTGEKVFLECVQDMDHENMFWYRQDPGLGLRLIYFSYDVKMKEKGDIPEGYSVSREKKERFSLILESASTNQTSMYLCASSLSLAAYEQYFGPGTRLTVT.

The chain joins TRBV7-9 to TRBJ2-7, with 13 bases aligning to TRBD2. CDR1 and CDR2 (germline): SEHNR, FQNEAQ (reference sequence). V lost 5 bases, J lost 0 bases, and 4 bases stayed unmatched. This CDR3 contains 16 residues. The DNA of the CDR3 is TGTGCCAGCAGCCCGGGGACTAGCGGGGCCTCCTACGAGCAGTACTTC. This codes for CASSPGTSGASYEQYF. The entire variable domain, with the rest obtained from reference TRBV7-9 and TRBJ2-7, is as follows: DTGVSQNPRHKITKRGQNVTFRCDPISEHNRLYWYRQTLGQGPEFLTYFQNEAQLEKSRLLSDRFSAERPKGSFSTLEIQRTEQGDSAMYLCASSPGTSGASYEQYFGPGTRLTVT.